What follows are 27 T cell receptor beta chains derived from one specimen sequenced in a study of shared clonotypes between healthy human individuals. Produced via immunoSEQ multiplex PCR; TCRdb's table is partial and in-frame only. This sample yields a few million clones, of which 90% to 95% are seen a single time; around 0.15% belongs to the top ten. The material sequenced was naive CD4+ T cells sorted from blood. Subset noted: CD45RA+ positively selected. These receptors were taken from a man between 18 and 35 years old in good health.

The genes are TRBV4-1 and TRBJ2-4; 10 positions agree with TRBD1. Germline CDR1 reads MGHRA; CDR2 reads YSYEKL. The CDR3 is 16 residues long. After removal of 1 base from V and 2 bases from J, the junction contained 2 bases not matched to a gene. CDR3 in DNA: TGCGCCAGCAGCCAAGCGGGACAGGGGTCCAAAAACATTCAGTACTTC. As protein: CASSQAGQGSKNIQYF.

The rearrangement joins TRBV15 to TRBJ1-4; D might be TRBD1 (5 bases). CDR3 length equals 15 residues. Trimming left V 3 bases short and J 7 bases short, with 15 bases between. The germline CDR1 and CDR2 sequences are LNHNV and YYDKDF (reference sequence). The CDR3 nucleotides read TGTGCCACCAGCAGTGAACCGGGACTTATTGAAAAACTGTTTTTT. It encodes CATSSEPGLIEKLFF. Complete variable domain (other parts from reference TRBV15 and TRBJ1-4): DAMVIQNPRYQVTQFGKPVTLSCSQTLNHNVMYWYQQKSSQAPKLLFHYYDKDFNNEADTPDNFQSRRPNTSFCFLDIRSPGLGDTAMYLCATSSEPGLIEKLFFGSGTQLSVL.

Here the CDR3 reads CASMGGDSLRSTQYF. In DNA form, the CDR3 reads TGTGCCAGCATGGGGGGGGATAGTCTCCGAAGTACGCAGTATTTT. The rearrangement joins TRBV7-2 to TRBJ2-3; 7 bases fit TRBD2. The length of the CDR3 is 15 residues. J was trimmed by 8 bases and V by 7 bases; bases with no gene match: 15. Germline loops: CDR1 SGHTA, CDR2 FQGNSA.

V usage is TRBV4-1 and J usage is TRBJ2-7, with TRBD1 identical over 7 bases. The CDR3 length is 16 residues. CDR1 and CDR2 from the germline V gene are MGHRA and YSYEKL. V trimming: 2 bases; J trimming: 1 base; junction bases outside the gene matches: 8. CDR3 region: CASSQSGTALSYEQYF. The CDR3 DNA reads TGCGCCAGCAGCCAATCAGGGACAGCCCTTTCCTACGAGCAGTACTTC.

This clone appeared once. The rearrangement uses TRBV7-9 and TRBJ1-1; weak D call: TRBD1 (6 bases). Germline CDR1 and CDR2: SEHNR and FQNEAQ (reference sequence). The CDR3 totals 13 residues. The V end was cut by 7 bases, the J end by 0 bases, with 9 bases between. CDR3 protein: CASTNRVNTEAFF. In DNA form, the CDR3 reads TGTGCCAGCACAAACAGGGTGAACACTGAAGCTTTCTTT.

CDR3 DNA: TGTGCCAGCAGCTTACAAGCCATCCCCATCAATGAGCAGTTCTTC. The encoded protein is CASSLQAIPINEQFF. The chain is built from TRBV7-6 and TRBJ2-1; no clear D. The CDR3 totals 15 residues. The V end lost 2 bases, the J end lost 6 bases, and 14 bases lay between the germline ends. Germline V lookup: CDR1 SGHVS, CDR2 FNYEAQ.

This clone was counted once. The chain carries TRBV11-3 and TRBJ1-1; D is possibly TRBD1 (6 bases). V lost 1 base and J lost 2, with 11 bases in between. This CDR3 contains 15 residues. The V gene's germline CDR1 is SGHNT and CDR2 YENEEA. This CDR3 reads CASSLGSGANTEAFF. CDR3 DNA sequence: TGTGCCAGCAGCTTAGGGTCGGGGGCAAACACTGAAGCTTTCTTT.

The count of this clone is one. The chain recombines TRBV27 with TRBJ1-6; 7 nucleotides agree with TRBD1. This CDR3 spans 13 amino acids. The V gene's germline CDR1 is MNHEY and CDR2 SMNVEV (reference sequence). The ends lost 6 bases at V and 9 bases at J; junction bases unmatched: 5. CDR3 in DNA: TGTGCCAGCAGATCGACAGGGAGTTCACCCCTCCACTTT. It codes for CASRSTGSSPLHF.

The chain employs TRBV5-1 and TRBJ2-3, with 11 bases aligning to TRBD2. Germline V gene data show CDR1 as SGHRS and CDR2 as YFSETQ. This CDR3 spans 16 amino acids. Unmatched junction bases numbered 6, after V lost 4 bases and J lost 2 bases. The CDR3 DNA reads TGCGCCAGCAGCCGTAGCGGGGGGGCTGTCACAGATACGCAGTATTTT. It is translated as CASSRSGGAVTDTQYF.

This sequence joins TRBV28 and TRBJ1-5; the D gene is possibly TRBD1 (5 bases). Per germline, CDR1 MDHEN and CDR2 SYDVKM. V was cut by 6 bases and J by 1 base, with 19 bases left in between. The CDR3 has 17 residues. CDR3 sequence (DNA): TGTGCCAGCAGCTCCCCCAGGCTGGGGACCAGCAATCAGCCCCAGCATTTT. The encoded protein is CASSSPRLGTSNQPQHF.

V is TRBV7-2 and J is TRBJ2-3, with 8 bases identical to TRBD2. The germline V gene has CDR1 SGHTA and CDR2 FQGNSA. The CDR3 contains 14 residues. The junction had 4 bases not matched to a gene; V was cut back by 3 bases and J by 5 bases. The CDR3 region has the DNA TGTGCCAGCAGCTTTATCCGGGGGGGAGATACGCAGTATTTT. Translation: CASSFIRGGDTQYF.

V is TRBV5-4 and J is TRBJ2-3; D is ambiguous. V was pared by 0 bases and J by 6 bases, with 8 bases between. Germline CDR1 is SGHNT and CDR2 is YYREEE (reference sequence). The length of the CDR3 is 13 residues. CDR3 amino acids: CASSLARPDTQYF. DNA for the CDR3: TGTGCCAGCAGCTTGGCTCGGCCCGATACGCAGTATTTT.

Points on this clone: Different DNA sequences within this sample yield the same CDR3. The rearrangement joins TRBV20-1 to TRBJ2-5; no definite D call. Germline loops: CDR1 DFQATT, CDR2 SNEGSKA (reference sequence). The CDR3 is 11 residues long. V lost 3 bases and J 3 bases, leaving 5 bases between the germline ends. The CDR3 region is CSASAEETQYF. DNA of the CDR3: TGCAGTGCTAGCGCCGAAGAGACCCAGTACTTC.

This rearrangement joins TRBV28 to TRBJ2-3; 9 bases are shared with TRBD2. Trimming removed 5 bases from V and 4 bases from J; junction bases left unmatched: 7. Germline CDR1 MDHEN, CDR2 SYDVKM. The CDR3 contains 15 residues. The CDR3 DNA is TGTGCCAGCAGTGTAGAGGCGGGGGGGGCAGATACGCAGTATTTT. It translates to CASSVEAGGADTQYF.

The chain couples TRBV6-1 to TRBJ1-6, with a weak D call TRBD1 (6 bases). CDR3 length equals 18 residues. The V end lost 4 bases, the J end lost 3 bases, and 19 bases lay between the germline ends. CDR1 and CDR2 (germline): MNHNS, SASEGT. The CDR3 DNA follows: TGTGCCAGCAGTGCGGCCTCCAGGGGTGCCGACTATAATTCACCCCTCCACTTT. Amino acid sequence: CASSAASRGADYNSPLHF.

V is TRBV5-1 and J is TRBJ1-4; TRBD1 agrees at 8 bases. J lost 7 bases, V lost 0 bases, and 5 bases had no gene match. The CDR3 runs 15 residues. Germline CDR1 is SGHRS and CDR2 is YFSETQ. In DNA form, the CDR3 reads TGCGCCAGCAGCTTGGAAGGACAGGGCGGTGAAAAACTGTTTTTT. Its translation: CASSLEGQGGEKLFF.

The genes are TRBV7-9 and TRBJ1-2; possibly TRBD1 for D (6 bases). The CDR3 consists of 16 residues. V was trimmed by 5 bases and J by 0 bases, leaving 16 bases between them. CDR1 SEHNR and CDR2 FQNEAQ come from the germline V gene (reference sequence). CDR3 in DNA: TGTGCCAGCAGCCGAGCCGGGACAACTACTAACTATGGCTACACCTTC. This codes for CASSRAGTTTNYGYTF.

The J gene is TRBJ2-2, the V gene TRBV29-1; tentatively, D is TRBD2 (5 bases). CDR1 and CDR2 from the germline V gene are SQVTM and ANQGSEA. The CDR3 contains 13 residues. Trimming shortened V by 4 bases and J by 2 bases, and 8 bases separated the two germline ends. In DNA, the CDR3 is TGCAGCGTTGGGGGAGTCAACACCGGGGAGCTGTTTTTT. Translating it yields CSVGGVNTGELFF.

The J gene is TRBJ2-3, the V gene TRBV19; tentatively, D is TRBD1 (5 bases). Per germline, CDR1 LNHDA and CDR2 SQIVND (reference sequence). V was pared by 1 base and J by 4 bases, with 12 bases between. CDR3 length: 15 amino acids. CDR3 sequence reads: CASSIGTKGPDTQYF. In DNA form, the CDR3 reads TGTGCCAGTAGTATAGGCACCAAGGGGCCAGATACGCAGTATTTT.

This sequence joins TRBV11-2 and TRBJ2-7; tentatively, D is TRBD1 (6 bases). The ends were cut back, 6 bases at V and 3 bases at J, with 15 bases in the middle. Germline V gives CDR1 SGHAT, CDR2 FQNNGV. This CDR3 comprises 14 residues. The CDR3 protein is CASSPIRGIYEQYF. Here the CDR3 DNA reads TGTGCCAGCAGTCCCATTAGGGGGATCTACGAGCAGTACTTC.

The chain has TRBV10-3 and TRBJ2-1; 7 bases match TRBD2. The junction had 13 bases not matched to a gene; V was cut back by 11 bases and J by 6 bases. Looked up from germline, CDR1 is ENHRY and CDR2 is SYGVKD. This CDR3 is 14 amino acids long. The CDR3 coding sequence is TGTGCCTCCCTGAGGGCGGGGGACCTCAATGAGCAGTTCTTC. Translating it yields CASLRAGDLNEQFF.

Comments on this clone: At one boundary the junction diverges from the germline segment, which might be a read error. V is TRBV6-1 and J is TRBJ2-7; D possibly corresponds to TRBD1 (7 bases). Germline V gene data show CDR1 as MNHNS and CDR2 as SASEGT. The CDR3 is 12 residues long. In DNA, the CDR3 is TGTGCCAGCAGAGCCCTGGGACAGCCGGGGGACTTC. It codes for CASRALGQPGDF.

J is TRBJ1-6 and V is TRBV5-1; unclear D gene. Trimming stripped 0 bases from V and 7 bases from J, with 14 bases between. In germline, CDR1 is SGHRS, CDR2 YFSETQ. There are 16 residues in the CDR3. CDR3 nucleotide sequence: TGCGCCAGCAGCTTGGAGGTGTGGACGGTGAATTCACCCCTCCACTTT. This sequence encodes CASSLEVWTVNSPLHF. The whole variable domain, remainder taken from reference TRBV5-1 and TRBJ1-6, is KAGVTQTPRYLIKTRGQQVTLSCSPISGHRSVSWYQQTPGQGLQFLFEYFSETQRNKGNFPGRFSGRQFSNSRSEMNVSTLELGDSALYLCASSLEVWTVNSPLHFGNGTRLTVT.

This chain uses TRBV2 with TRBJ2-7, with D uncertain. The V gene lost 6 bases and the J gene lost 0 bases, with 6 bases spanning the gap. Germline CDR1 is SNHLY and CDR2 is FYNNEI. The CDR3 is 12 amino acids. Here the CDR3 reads CASRESSYEQYF. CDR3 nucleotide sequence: TGTGCCAGCAGAGAAAGCTCCTACGAGCAGTACTTC.

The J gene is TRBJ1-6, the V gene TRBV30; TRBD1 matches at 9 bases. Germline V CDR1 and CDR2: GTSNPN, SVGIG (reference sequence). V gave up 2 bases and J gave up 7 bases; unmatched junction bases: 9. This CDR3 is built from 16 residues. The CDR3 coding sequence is TGTGCCTGGAGTACCCAGGGACAGGGAGGCAATTCACCCCTCCACTTT. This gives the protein CAWSTQGQGGNSPLHF.

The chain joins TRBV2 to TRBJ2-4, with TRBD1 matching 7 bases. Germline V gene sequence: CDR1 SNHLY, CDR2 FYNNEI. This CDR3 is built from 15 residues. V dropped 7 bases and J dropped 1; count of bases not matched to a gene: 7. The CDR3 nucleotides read TGTGCCAGCACCGAGGGGGCGCCGGCCAAAAACATTCAGTACTTC. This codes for CASTEGAPAKNIQYF.

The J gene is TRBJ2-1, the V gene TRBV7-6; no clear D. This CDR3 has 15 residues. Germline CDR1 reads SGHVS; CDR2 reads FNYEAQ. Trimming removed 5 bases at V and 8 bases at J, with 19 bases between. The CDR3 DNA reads TGTGCCAGCAGCCCGGACGGGCAGCAGTGGGATGAGCAGTTCTTC. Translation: CASSPDGQQWDEQFF.